What follows is one T cell receptor (beta chain) and its context. This clonotype was detected only once. Its antigen target is currently unknown. Base-call qualities are not available, and no considerably larger clone is one nucleotide away. The sample belongs to a study of identical twins (TCRdb year 2016). Regarding the complete study: TCR alpha and beta repertoires from monozygotic twins, unrelated adults of various ages and cord blood were deep-sequenced to test whether fetal clonotypes persist. To rule out contamination, replicate twin experiments were performed at different times with different library preparation protocols. Study-wide conclusions, independent of this receptor: Out-of-frame TCR alpha sharing in monozygotic twins was systematically underestimated by recombination models, whereas sharing between unrelated individuals was in agreement with the recombination models. Conclusions relied on cross-sectional statistical analysis, since the same donors could not be followed over many years. Abundant cord blood beta clonotypes had fewer insertions, young adult naive repertoires showed a similar but weaker trend, and memory repertoires showed no such trend. In beta out-of-frame sequences, excess twin sharing was weaker, because having fewer shared sequences lowered the signal-to-noise ratio. Compared with coincidental sharing between unrelated individuals, out-of-frame TCR alpha sequences shared between twins showed an excess of sequences with low generation probability. Zero-insertion analyses could be partly confounded by invariant T cells such as MAIT and iNKT, although diverse VJ usage argued against such confounding for most clonotypes.

Its CDR3 holds 15 amino acids, cysteine through phenylalanine. Only the CDR3 DNA is retained, 45 bases long and in frame from the first base. V loses 5 bases, J loses 0 bases, and the germline ends lie 12 bases apart. Library construction relied on 5' RACE. Sequencing took place on an Illumina HiSeq 2000. Template switching added a universal primer binding site, and the final cDNA carried a unique molecular identifier that allowed TCR cDNA molecules to be counted accurately. First-strand cDNA for TCR alpha and beta chains was synthesized from specific primers in the conserved constant-segment region. Each cDNA library was double barcoded, with a SMART-Mk sample barcode plus Illumina barcodes, to control for contamination. TruSeq adapter sequences and Illumina sample barcodes were added in two successive PCR steps. The Illumina HiSeq platform was used with custom primers to sequence TCR alpha and beta cDNA libraries. The original methods were these. Raw reads were processed with MiGEC to extract unique molecular identifiers, and MiXCR was used to determine CDR3 positions. Recombination models were inferred per individual with the repgenHMM and IGoR tools using an EM algorithm. The tcR package in R was used for shared clonotype analysis, with sharing normalized by the product of cloneset sizes. To study raw recombination free of thymic and clonal selection effects, out-of-frame nonproductive sequences were analyzed. In TCRdb, the public reads were trimmed at Q25 with fastp and aligned with MiXCR, with productive beta chains retained. A single entry per CDR3 protein holds the most common genes and DNA from its merged rows. TCRdb, not the original authors, processed these V and J calls. The sample yields around 550,000 distinct CDR3 sequences; 12% to 15% were counted once. 0.44% of the sample is held by the ten biggest clonotypes.

Only healthy Caucasian donors were included. The twin cohort comprised three pairs of female monozygotic twins, all aged about 18 to 30 years. Positive isolation kits from Invitrogen were used to isolate the CD4+ and CD8+ T cell populations. These data also featured in a second study, about yellow fever vaccine responses in identical twins. As noted in the second study: The authors reported that the T cell response to vaccination in identical twins appeared partly convergent and partly personalized. Focusing on identical twins, the study followed the T cell clones that responded to the vaccine, and did so with precision.

The receptor was isolated from a young woman in good health. The rearranged chain carries TRBV12-3 or TRBV12-4 and TRBJ2-3, with a weak D call of TRBD2 (6 bases match). The material sequenced was CD4+ T cells sorted from blood. The DNA sequence is TGTGCCAGCAGTCTACTAGCATCTAGCACAGATACGCAGTATTTT. Its product reads: CASSLLASSTDTQYF.